This T cell receptor beta chain stems from a study of blood T cell repertoires in COVID-19. Overall study: The samples span acute and convalescent COVID-19 from the United States, Italy and Spain. T cells, B-cell-depleted T cells, or PBMCs provided the cDNA or gDNA that served as material.

Per the original methods: Reference gene primer amplification yielded estimated nucleated cell counts. Assay used: immunoSEQ multiplex PCR; TCRdb lists only in-frame clones, some missing. V and J calls and clone size are as listed in that table; D and trimming were resolved from the DNA. This sample yields tens of thousands of clones, of which approximately 84% are seen a single time; around 15% belongs to the top ten. The J segment lost 5 bases and the V segment lost 4 bases, leaving 7 bases of the junction unmatched. The CDR3 has 14 residues. Per germline, CDR1 SGHTS and CDR2 YDEGEE. The rearrangement links TRBV5-8 to TRBJ1-1; TRBD1 agrees at 8 bases. What was sequenced was peripheral blood. The clonotype comes from a human donor in a cohort sampled during active COVID-19. CDR3 bases: TGTGCCAGCAGCCATGGACAGGGTTGGACTGAAGCTTTCTTT. This translates into CASSHGQGWTEAFF.